This TCR beta chain was recovered during a study of blood T cell repertoires in COVID-19. Study context: The cDNA or gDNA used as material had been derived from T cells, B-cell-depleted T cells, or PBMCs.

Using immunoSEQ multiplex PCR, the repertoire was profiled, and TCRdb retains in-frame clones only, with some absent. Among tens of thousands of clones, roughly 91% were seen once, and the ten largest hold roughly 9.1%. Across 20 to 25 US areas, participants ranged in age from roughly 18 to 89 years. Participant reports of clinical history set cohort assignment. Symptom resolution, clearance, or two negative PCRs marked donors in Cohort 3 as recovered. The germline V and J ends were trimmed by 2 bases and 3 bases, with 4 bases remaining between them. The CDR3 consists of 12 residues. Germline loops: CDR1 KGHSH, CDR2 LQKENI.

Sequencing input: PBMCs or T cells enriched from blood (not recorded which). The TCR was taken from a woman between 40 and 55 years old who had recovered from COVID-19. The chain recombines TRBV18 with TRBJ1-1; D gene uncertain. For the CDR3, the DNA is TGTGCCAGCTCACCAGCGGACACTGAAGCTTTCTTT. This sequence encodes CASSPADTEAFF.